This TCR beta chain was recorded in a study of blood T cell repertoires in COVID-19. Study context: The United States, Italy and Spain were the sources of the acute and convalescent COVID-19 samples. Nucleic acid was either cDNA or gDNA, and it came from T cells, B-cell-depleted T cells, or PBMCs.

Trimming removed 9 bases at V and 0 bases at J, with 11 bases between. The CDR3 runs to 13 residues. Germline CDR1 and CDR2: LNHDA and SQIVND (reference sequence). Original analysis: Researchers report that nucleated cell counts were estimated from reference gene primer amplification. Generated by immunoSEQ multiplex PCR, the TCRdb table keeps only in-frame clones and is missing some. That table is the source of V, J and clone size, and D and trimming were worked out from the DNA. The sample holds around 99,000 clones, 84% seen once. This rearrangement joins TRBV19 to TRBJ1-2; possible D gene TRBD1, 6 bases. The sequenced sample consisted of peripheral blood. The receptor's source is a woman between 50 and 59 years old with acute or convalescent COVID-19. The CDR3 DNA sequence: TGTGCCAGCCAGGACAGAGCTAACTATGGCTACACCTTC. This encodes CASQDRANYGYTF.